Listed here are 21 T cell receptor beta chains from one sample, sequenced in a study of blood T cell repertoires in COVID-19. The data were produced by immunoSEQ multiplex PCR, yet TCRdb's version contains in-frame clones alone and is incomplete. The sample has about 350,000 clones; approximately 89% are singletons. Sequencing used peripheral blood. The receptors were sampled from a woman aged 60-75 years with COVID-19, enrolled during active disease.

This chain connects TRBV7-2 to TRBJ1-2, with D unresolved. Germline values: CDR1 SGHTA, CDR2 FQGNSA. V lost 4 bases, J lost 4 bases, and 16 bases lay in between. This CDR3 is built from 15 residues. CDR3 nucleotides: TGTGCCAGCAGCTCGCTCGGGGTGAGCTTCTATGGCTACACCTTC. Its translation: CASSSLGVSFYGYTF.

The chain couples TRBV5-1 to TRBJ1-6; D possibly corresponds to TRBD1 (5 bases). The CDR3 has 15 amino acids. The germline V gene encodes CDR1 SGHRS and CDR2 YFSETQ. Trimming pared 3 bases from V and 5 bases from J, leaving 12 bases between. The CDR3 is CASSSLGGNNSPLHF. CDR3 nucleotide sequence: TGCGCCAGCAGCTCTCTTGGGGGGAATAATTCACCCCTCCACTTT.

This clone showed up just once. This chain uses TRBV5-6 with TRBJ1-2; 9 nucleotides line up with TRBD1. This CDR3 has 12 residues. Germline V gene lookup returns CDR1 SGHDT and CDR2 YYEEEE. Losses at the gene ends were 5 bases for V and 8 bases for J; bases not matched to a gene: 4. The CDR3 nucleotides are TGTGCCAGCAGACGGGACAGGGACGGCTACACCTTC. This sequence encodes CASRRDRDGYTF.

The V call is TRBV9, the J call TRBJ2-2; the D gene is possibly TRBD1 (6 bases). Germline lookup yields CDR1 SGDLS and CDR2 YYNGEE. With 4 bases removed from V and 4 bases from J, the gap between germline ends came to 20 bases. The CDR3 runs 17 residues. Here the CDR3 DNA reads TGTGCCAGCAGCCCTGACCCTCCGGGACACCTCACCGGGGAGCTGTTTTTT. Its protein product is CASSPDPPGHLTGELFF.

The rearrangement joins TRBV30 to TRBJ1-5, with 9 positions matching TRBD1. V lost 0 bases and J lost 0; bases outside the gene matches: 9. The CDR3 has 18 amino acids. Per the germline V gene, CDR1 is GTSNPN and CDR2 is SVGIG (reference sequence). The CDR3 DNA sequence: TGTGCCTGGAGTGTACGGGACAGGGTTATTTATAGCAATCAGCCCCAGCATTTT. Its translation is CAWSVRDRVIYSNQPQHF.

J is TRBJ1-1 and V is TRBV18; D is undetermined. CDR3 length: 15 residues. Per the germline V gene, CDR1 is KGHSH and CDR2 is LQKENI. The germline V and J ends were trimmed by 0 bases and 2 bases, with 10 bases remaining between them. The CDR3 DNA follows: TGTGCCAGCTCACCACCGCGGGGAGGAAACACTGAAGCTTTCTTT. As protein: CASSPPRGGNTEAFF.

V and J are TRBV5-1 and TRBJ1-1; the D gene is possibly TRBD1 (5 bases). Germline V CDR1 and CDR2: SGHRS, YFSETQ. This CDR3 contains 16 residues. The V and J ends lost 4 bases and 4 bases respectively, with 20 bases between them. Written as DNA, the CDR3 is TGCGCCAGCAGCCCGGAGGGGATCGGGCGGGCCACTGAAGCTTTCTTT. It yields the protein CASSPEGIGRATEAFF.

This chain's CDR3 is CASRREGQGDSPLHF. In nucleotides, the CDR3 is TGCGCCAGCAGACGGGAGGGACAGGGCGATTCACCCCTCCACTTT. The chain recombines TRBV5-1 with TRBJ1-6, with TRBD1 identical over 9 bases. The germline gives CDR1 SGHRS, CDR2 YFSETQ. With 5 bases clipped from V and 8 bases from J, the junction kept 8 bases outside the gene matches. The CDR3 has 15 residues.

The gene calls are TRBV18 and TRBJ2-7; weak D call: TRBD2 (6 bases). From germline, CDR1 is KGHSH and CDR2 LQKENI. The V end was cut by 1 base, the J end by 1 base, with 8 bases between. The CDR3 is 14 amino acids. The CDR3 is CASSPQEGSYEQYF. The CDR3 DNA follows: TGTGCCAGCTCACCACAGGAGGGGTCCTACGAGCAGTACTTC.

CDR3 nucleotides: TGTGCCAGCAGCTTCCTTCCCCGCCGGAATGAAAAACTGTTTTTT. Amino acid sequence: CASSFLPRRNEKLFF. The chain employs TRBV11-2 and TRBJ1-4; D is uncertain. V lost 3 bases to trimming and J lost 5 bases, with 13 bases between them. The CDR3 is made up of 15 amino acids. CDR1 is SGHAT and CDR2 is FQNNGV in the germline V gene.

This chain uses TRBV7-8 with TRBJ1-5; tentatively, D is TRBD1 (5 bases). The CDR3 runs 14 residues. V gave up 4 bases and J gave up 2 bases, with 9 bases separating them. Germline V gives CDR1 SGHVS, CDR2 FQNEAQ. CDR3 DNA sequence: TGTGCCAGCAGCTGGGGGGTTGGCAATCAGCCCCAGCATTTT. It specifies CASSWGVGNQPQHF. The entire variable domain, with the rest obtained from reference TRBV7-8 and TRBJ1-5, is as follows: GAGVSQSPRYKVAKRGQDVALRCDPISGHVSLFWYQQALGQGPEFLTYFQNEAQLDKSGLPSDRFFAERPEGSVSTLKIQRTQQEDSAVYLCASSWGVGNQPQHFGDGTRLSIL.

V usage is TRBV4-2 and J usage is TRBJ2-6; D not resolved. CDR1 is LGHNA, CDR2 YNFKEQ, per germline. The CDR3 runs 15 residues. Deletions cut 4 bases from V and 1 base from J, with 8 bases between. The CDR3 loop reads CASSPGFSGANVLTF. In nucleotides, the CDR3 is TGTGCCAGCAGCCCCGGTTTTTCTGGGGCCAACGTCCTGACTTTC.

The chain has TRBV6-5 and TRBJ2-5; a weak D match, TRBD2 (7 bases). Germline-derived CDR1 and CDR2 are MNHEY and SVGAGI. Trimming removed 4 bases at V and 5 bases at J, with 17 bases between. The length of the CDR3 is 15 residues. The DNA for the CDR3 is TGTGCCAGCAGTTCCTTTGGGGGAGGGGGGGAGACCCAGTACTTC. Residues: CASSSFGGGGETQYF.

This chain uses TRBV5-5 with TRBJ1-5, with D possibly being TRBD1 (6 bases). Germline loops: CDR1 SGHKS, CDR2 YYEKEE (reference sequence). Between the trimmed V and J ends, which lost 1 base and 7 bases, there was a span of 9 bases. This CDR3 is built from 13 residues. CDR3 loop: CASSLTGYQPQHF. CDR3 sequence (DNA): TGTGCCAGCAGCTTGACAGGGTACCAGCCCCAGCATTTT.

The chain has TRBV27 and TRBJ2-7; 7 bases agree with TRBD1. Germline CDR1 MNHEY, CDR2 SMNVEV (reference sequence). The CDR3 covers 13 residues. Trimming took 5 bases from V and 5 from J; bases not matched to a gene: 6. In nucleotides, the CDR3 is TGTGCCAGCAGTCCCTACACAGGGGACGAGCAGTACTTC. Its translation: CASSPYTGDEQYF.

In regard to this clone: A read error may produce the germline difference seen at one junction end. CDR3 nucleotide sequence: TGTGCCAGCAGGCAAGAGCGGACAGCGAACACTGAAGCTTTCTTT. It specifies CASRQERTANTEAFF. The chain joins TRBV4-2 to TRBJ1-1; D perhaps matches TRBD1 (6 bases). Germline-derived CDR1 and CDR2 are LGHNA and YNFKEQ. This CDR3 is built from 15 residues.

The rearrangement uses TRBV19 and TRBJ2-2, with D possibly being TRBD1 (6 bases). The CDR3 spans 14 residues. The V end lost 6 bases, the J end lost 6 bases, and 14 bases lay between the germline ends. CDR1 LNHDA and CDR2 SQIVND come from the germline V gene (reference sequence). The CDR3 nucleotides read TGTGCCAGTAGCCTGAACAGGGCGGCCGGGGAGCTGTTTTTT. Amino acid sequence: CASSLNRAAGELFF.

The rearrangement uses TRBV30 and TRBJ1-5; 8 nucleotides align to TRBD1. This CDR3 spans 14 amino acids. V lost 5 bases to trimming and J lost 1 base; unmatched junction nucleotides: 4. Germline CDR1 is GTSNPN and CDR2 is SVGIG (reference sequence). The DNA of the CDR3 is TGTGCCTGGGCAACAGGGGGGAGCAATCAGCCCCAGCATTTT. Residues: CAWATGGSNQPQHF.

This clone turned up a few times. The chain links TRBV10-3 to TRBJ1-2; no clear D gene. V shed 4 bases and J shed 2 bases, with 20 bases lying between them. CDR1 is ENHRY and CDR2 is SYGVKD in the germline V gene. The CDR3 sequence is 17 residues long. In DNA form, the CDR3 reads TGTGCCATCAGTGCAAGTACTCTCCTACCAACGAACTATGGCTACACCTTC. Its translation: CAISASTLLPTNYGYTF.

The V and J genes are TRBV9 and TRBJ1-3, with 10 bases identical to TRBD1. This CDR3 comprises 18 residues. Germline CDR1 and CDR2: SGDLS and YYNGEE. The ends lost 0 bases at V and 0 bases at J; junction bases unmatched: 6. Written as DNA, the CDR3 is TGTGCCAGCAGCGTAGCTTCCGGACAGGGGGGCTCTGGAAACACCATATATTTT. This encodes CASSVASGQGGSGNTIYF.

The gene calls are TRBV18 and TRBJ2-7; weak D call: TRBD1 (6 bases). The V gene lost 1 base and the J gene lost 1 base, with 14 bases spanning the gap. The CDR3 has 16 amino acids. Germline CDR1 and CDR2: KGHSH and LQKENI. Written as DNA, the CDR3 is TGTGCCAGCTCACCACTAAGCAGGGGCGCTTCCTACGAGCAGTACTTC. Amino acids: CASSPLSRGASYEQYF. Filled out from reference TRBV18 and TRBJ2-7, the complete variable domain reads NAGVMQNPRHLVRRRGQEARLRCSPMKGHSHVYWYRQLPEEGLKFMVYLQKENIIDESGMPKERFSAEFPKEGPSILRIQQVVRGDSAAYFCASSPLSRGASYEQYFGPGTRLTVT.